The 7 T cell receptor beta chains below all came from one sample that was sequenced in a study of blood T cell repertoires in COVID-19. TCRdb's copy holds only in-frame clones and misses some; the assay was immunoSEQ multiplex PCR. The table lists about 160,000 clones, roughly 82% of them singletons, with 7% in the top ten. Sequencing was carried out using peripheral blood. Receptor source: a woman in her thirties or forties with COVID-19, enrolled during active disease.

The chain is built from TRBV5-1 and TRBJ2-7; possible D gene TRBD1, 6 bases. The V and J ends lost 0 bases and 2 bases respectively, with 9 bases between them. Germline V gene lookup returns CDR1 SGHRS and CDR2 YFSETQ. CDR3 size: 14 residues. The CDR3 nucleotides are TGCGCCAGCAGCTTGGACAGGGCGGCCTACGAGCAGTACTTC. Its translation is CASSLDRAAYEQYF.

The CDR3 reads CASSPSTGSTDTQYF. CDR3 sequence (DNA): TGTGCCAGTTCACCCTCGACAGGGAGCACAGATACGCAGTATTTT. This rearrangement joins TRBV28 to TRBJ2-3; the match to TRBD1 covers 7 bases. Germline loops: CDR1 MDHEN, CDR2 SYDVKM. The V gene end was trimmed by 9 bases and the J gene end by 0 bases; junction bases not matched to a gene: 9. The CDR3 spans 15 residues.

The chain combines TRBV19 with TRBJ1-6, with 9 positions matching TRBD1. The germline V gene encodes CDR1 LNHDA and CDR2 SQIVND (reference sequence). This CDR3 has 16 amino acids. Germline trimming cut 10 bases from V and 4 bases from J; bases unmatched to any gene: 11. CDR3 in amino acids: CATREPGQGYNSPLHF. For the CDR3, the DNA is TGTGCCACACGGGAACCGGGACAGGGTTATAATTCACCCCTCCACTTT. The full variable domain, in which reference TRBV19 and TRBJ1-6 provide the parts outside the CDR3, is DGGITQSPKYLFRKEGQNVTLSCEQNLNHDAMYWYRQDPGQGLRLIYYSQIVNDFQKGDIAEGYSVSREKKESFPLTVTSAQKNPTAFYLCATREPGQGYNSPLHFGNGTRLTVT.

Here the CDR3 reads CASSVSLRGHYEQFF. The CDR3 DNA reads as TGTGCCAGCAGCGTCTCCTTAAGGGGGCACTATGAGCAGTTCTTC. The J gene is TRBJ2-1, the V gene TRBV6-5; 7 bases match TRBD1. This CDR3 contains 15 residues. After removal of 6 bases from V and 8 bases from J, the junction contained 13 bases not matched to a gene. CDR1 is MNHEY and CDR2 is SVGAGI in the germline V gene.

The chain combines TRBV7-9 with TRBJ1-2, with TRBD1 as a possible D gene (5 bases). This CDR3 comprises 13 residues. Germline V gene lookup returns CDR1 SEHNR and CDR2 FQNEAQ (reference sequence). Trimming took off 1 base at V and 4 bases at J, with 7 bases between the two ends. CDR3 sequence reads: CASSLVGGYGYTF. CDR3 in DNA: TGTGCCAGCAGCTTAGTCGGGGGCTATGGCTACACCTTC.

The chain employs TRBV2 and TRBJ1-2; 9 bases line up with TRBD1. In germline, CDR1 is SNHLY, CDR2 FYNNEI. The CDR3 has 13 residues. The trim removed 6 bases at V and 4 bases at J, leaving 3 bases unmatched. The CDR3 region is CASRRQGGYGYTF. The CDR3 DNA is TGTGCCAGCAGACGACAGGGGGGCTATGGCTACACCTTC.

The chain employs TRBV15 and TRBJ2-5; D is uncertain. Germline CDR1 LNHNV, CDR2 YYDKDF (reference sequence). V lost 1 base, J lost 1 base, and 10 bases lay in between. This CDR3 has 15 amino acids. CDR3 bases: TGTGCCACCAGCAGAGGCCCGGTAGCCCAAGAGACCCAGTACTTC. It translates to CATSRGPVAQETQYF.